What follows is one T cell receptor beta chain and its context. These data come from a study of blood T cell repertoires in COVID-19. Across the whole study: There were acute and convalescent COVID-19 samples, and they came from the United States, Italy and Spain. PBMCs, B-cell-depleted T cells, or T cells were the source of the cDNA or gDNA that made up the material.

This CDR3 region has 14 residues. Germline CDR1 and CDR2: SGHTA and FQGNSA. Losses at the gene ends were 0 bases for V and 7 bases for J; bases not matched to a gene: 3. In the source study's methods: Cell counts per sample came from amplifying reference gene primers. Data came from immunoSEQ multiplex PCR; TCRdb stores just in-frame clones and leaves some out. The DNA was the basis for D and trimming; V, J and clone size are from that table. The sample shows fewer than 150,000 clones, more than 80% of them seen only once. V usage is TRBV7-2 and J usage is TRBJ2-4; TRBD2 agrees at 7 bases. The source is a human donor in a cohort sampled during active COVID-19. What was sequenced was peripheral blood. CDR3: CASSLAAGSNIQYF. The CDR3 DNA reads TGTGCCAGCAGCTTAGCAGCGGGAAGTAACATTCAGTACTTC.